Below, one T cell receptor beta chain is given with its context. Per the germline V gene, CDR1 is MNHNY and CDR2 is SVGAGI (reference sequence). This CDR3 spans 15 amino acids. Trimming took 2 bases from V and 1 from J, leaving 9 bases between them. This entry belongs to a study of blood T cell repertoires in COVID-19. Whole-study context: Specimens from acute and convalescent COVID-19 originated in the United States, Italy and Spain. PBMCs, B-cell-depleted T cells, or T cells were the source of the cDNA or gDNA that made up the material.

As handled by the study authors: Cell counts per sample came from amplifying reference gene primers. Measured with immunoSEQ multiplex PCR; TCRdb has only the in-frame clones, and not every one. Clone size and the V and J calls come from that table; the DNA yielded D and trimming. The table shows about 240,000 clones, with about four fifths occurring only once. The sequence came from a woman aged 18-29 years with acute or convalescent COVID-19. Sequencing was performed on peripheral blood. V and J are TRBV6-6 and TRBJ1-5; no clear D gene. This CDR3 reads CASSYVSGSNQPQHF. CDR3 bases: TGTGCCAGCAGTTACGTATCCGGGAGCAATCAGCCCCAGCATTTT.